Below are 27 T cell receptor beta chains sequenced from a single sample in a study of CD8+CD57+ T cells in acquired aplastic anemia (dated by TCRdb to the late 2010s). Data came from an Illumina HiSeq 2000. Profiling of TCR beta VDJ combinations and CDR3 sequences used genomic DNA as the template. TCRdb reworked the public reads: Q25 trimming with fastp, MiXCR clone assembly, productive beta chains retained. Every distinct CDR3 protein forms one entry, paired with its most common genes and DNA. Within this sample are about 95,000 distinct CDR3 sequences, with about 67% of them counted one time only. Approximately 60% of the sample lies in the top ten. Patients chosen for sequencing had shown expansion of CD8+CD57+ cells by flow cytometry. The sample consisted of sorted CD4+, CD8+, or CD8+CD57+ T cells (not recorded which) from PBMCs. The receptors come from a human donor with aplastic anemia.

J is TRBJ2-3 and V is TRBV14, with D perhaps TRBD1 (6 bases). CDR3 size: 14 residues. V gave up 4 bases and J gave up 2 bases, with 10 bases separating them. From germline, CDR1 is SGHDN and CDR2 FVKESK. The CDR3 DNA reads as TGTGCCAGCAGCCCAGGGGATTACACAGATACGCAGTATTTT. Protein product: CASSPGDYTDTQYF.

This rearrangement joins TRBV29-1 to TRBJ2-1; D is possibly TRBD2 (6 bases). CDR3 length: 12 amino acids. Germline loops: CDR1 SQVTM, CDR2 ANQGSEA. The V end was cut by 7 bases, the J end by 8 bases, with 15 bases between. The CDR3 is CSALKRVDEQFF. The CDR3 bases are TGCAGCGCCCTTAAGCGGGTAGATGAGCAGTTCTTC.

V and J are TRBV7-9 and TRBJ2-5; D not resolved. CDR3 length: 13 amino acids. V gave up 1 base and J gave up 14 bases, with 17 bases separating them. CDR1 is SEHNR and CDR2 is FQNEAQ in the germline V gene (reference sequence). This chain's CDR3 is CASSLGHGVFCYF. In DNA, the CDR3 is TGTGCCAGCAGCTTAGGGCACGGTGTCTTCTGTTACTTC.

This sequence joins TRBV24-1 and TRBJ1-1; D gene ambiguous. Trimming cost V 4 bases and J 1 base, with 3 bases left between them. The CDR3 has 12 amino acids. CDR1 is KGHDR, CDR2 SFDVKD, per germline. CDR3 nucleotides: TGTGCCACCAGTGACCCGAACACTGAAGCTTTCTTT. Translating gives CATSDPNTEAFF.

The CDR3 reads CASSAETGGGNTIYF. The CDR3 DNA reads TGTGCCAGCAGCGCGGAAACAGGGGGAGGAAACACCATATATTTT. V usage is TRBV9 and J usage is TRBJ1-3, with 8 bases lining up with TRBD1. The CDR3 runs to 15 residues. V was clipped by 3 bases and J by 4 bases; unmatched bases: 6. Germline CDR1 is SGDLS and CDR2 is YYNGEE.

The chain links TRBV14 to TRBJ2-5; D might be TRBD1 (6 bases). V gave up 3 bases and J gave up 0 bases, with 8 bases separating them. CDR3 length equals 14 residues. Germline values: CDR1 SGHDN, CDR2 FVKESK. CDR3 sequence: CASSHTGNQETQYF. The CDR3 DNA reads TGTGCCAGCAGCCACACAGGGAACCAAGAGACCCAGTACTTC.

This chain links TRBV7-9 with TRBJ2-7, with D uncertain. V lost 1 base, J lost 3 bases, and 13 bases lay in between. The CDR3 is 15 amino acids. Germline CDR1 reads SEHNR; CDR2 reads FQNEAQ (reference sequence). CDR3 coding DNA: TGTGCCAGCAGCTTAGGGACGGACGGAAACTACGAGCAGTACTTC. Residues: CASSLGTDGNYEQYF.

The rearrangement links TRBV5-4 to TRBJ2-7; 13 bases are shared with TRBD2. V was clipped by 4 bases and J by 2 bases; unmatched bases: 3. The CDR3 is 15 residues long. Per the germline V gene, CDR1 is SGHNT and CDR2 is YYREEE (reference sequence). In nucleotides, the CDR3 is TGTGCCAGCAGCGCCGGGACTAGCGGGGCCTACGAGCAGTACTTC. Protein product: CASSAGTSGAYEQYF.

This chain connects TRBV27 to TRBJ2-7; D possibly corresponds to TRBD2 (6 bases). Germline V gene data show CDR1 as MNHEY and CDR2 as SMNVEV (reference sequence). The V gene lost 3 bases and the J gene lost 3 bases, with 12 bases spanning the gap. The CDR3 is 14 residues long. The CDR3 reads CASSFGLANYEQYF. The CDR3 coding sequence is TGTGCCAGCAGTTTTGGGCTAGCGAACTACGAGCAGTACTTC.

The chain recombines TRBV24-1 with TRBJ2-3; 7 nucleotides agree with TRBD2. There are 17 residues in the CDR3. V lost 2 bases, J lost 4 bases, and 11 bases stayed unmatched. Germline V gene lookup returns CDR1 KGHDR and CDR2 SFDVKD. CDR3 bases: TGTGCCACCAGTGATTGGAGAGCGGGATCAAAGGCAGATACGCAGTATTTT. Its protein product is CATSDWRAGSKADTQYF.

The gene calls are TRBV10-3 and TRBJ1-1, with D tentatively TRBD1 (6 bases). The germline gives CDR1 ENHRY, CDR2 SYGVKD. The CDR3 spans 14 residues. V was pared by 7 bases and J by 2 bases, with 14 bases between. The CDR3 loop is CAITLGQGNTEAFF. In DNA, the CDR3 is TGTGCCATCACCCTGGGACAAGGAAACACTGAAGCTTTCTTT.

V usage is TRBV15 and J usage is TRBJ1-1; D remains unclear. The length of the CDR3 is 11 residues. The ends were cut back, 3 bases at V and 8 bases at J, with 7 bases in the middle. Germline assignment: CDR1 LNHNV and CDR2 YYDKDF (reference sequence). DNA for the CDR3: TGTGCCACCAGCAGGGGGAGGGAAGCTTTCTTT. It yields the protein CATSRGREAFF.

Regarding this clonotype: One junction end does not reproduce the germline sequence, and a read error may be involved. V is TRBV15 and J is TRBJ1-6; a weak D match, TRBD1 (6 bases). The CDR3 has 17 amino acids. Germline V CDR1 and CDR2: LNHNV, YYDKDF (reference sequence). The CDR3 is CATSRGDTGSYDSPLHF. CDR3 DNA sequence: TGTGCCACCAGCAGGGGGGACACGGGCTCCTATGATTCACCCCTCCACTTT.

The V and J genes are TRBV13 and TRBJ1-1, with D maybe TRBD1 (6 bases). The germline V and J ends were trimmed by 6 bases and 1 base, with 18 bases remaining between them. The length of the CDR3 is 16 residues. In germline, CDR1 is PRHDT, CDR2 FYEKMQ (reference sequence). The CDR3 region is CASRHRGAGTNTEAFF. CDR3 bases: TGTGCCAGCAGACATAGGGGGGCAGGGACGAACACTGAAGCTTTCTTT.

This clonotype was counted only a few times. The chain links TRBV6-5 to TRBJ2-1, with D unclear. The ends were cut back, 0 bases at V and 1 base at J, with 7 bases in the middle. Germline CDR1 MNHEY, CDR2 SVGAGI. The CDR3 spans 15 residues. This chain's CDR3 is CASSYSRESYNEQFF. Written as DNA, the CDR3 is TGTGCCAGCAGTTACTCGAGAGAGTCCTACAATGAGCAGTTCTTC.

The rearrangement uses TRBV6-5 and TRBJ2-5; D remains unclear. Trimming took 2 bases from V and 1 from J, leaving 8 bases between them. Germline CDR1 reads MNHEY; CDR2 reads SVGAGI. The CDR3 has 14 amino acids. For the CDR3, the DNA is TGTGCCAGCAGTTACGGGGTTGGCCAAGAGACCCAGTACTTC. This codes for CASSYGVGQETQYF.

The V call is TRBV15, the J call TRBJ2-7, with 8 positions matching TRBD1. CDR3 length: 16 amino acids. Trimming removed 3 bases from V and 2 bases from J; junction bases left unmatched: 9. CDR1 is LNHNV, CDR2 YYDKDF, per germline (reference sequence). The CDR3 sequence: CATSSYWDRRAYEQYF. CDR3 nucleotide sequence: TGTGCCACCAGCAGTTACTGGGACAGGAGAGCCTACGAGCAGTACTTC.

The chain joins TRBV20-1 to TRBJ1-2; D is unresolved. This CDR3 contains 14 residues. Trimming stripped 1 base from V and 8 bases from J, with 17 bases between. CDR1 and CDR2 (germline): DFQATT, SNEGSKA (reference sequence). CDR3 residues: CSARATGVGSGYTF. Written as DNA, the CDR3 is TGCAGTGCTAGAGCCACCGGGGTAGGGAGCGGCTACACCTTC.

This chain connects TRBV19 to TRBJ2-2, with 7 positions matching TRBD1. Germline assignment: CDR1 LNHDA and CDR2 SQIVND (reference sequence). CDR3 length: 15 residues. The junction had 9 bases not matched to a gene; V was cut back by 5 bases and J by 6 bases. CDR3 in amino acids: CASSSDRAVAGELFF. The CDR3 DNA reads TGTGCCAGTAGTTCAGACAGGGCGGTAGCCGGGGAGCTGTTTTTT.

This clonotype has only a few counts. This chain uses TRBV10-3 with TRBJ2-3, with 9 bases lining up with TRBD2. Germline CDR1 ENHRY, CDR2 SYGVKD. The CDR3 consists of 16 residues. The V segment lost 2 bases and the J segment 3 bases; nucleotides outside the gene matches: 6. The CDR3 bases are TGTGCCATCAGTGAGGGAGCGGGAGGTGGAACAGATACGCAGTATTTT. Protein: CAISEGAGGGTDTQYF.

This clonotype has a single count. The chain combines TRBV5-5 with TRBJ2-6; perhaps TRBD1 as D (5 bases). V lost 1 base, J lost 0 bases, and 8 bases lay in between. The CDR3 is 16 amino acids. The germline gives CDR1 SGHKS, CDR2 YYEKEE (reference sequence). Here the CDR3 DNA reads TGTGCCAGCAGCTTGCCGACAGCCTCTGGGGCCAACGTCCTGACTTTC. Translated: CASSLPTASGANVLTF.

Points on this clonotype: A read error may produce the germline difference seen at one junction end. The gene calls are TRBV5-4 and TRBJ1-6, with a tentative D call TRBD1 (5 bases). This CDR3 comprises 12 residues. The germline CDR1 and CDR2 sequences are SGHNT and YYREEE (reference sequence). CDR3 in amino acids: CASSLGQLSLHF. The DNA for the CDR3 is TGTGCCAGCAGTTTGGGGCAACTCAGTCTCCACTTT.

In its sample, this clonotype was seen many times. The CDR3 reads CASSLPERMNNEQFF. The DNA of the CDR3 is TGTGCCAGCAGTCTCCCAGAGAGGATGAACAATGAGCAGTTCTTC. The genes are TRBV7-9 and TRBJ2-1; D not certain. The CDR3 has 15 amino acids. The V end lost 6 bases, the J end lost 5 bases, and 17 bases lay between the germline ends. Germline lookup yields CDR1 SEHNR and CDR2 FQNEAQ (reference sequence).

The rearrangement links TRBV5-4 to TRBJ2-7, with 16 bases aligning to TRBD2. Germline V gene data show CDR1 as SGHNT and CDR2 as YYREEE (reference sequence). The CDR3 totals 16 residues. V shed 2 bases and J 4 bases; nucleotides not matched to a gene: 3. CDR3 sequence: CASSLGTSGRGYEQYF. The CDR3 DNA is TGTGCCAGCAGCTTAGGGACTAGCGGGAGGGGATACGAGCAGTACTTC.

CDR3 sequence (DNA): TGTGCCAGCAGTTACCCGGGGCCAGGTACTGAGCAGTACTTC. This encodes CASSYPGPGTEQYF. J is TRBJ2-7 and V is TRBV6-5; possibly TRBD1 or TRBD2 for D (5 bases each). Germline CDR1 reads MNHEY; CDR2 reads SVGAGI. This CDR3 contains 14 residues. Trimming stripped 2 bases from V and 7 bases from J, with 15 bases between.

The CDR3 region has the DNA TGTGCCAGTAGTATAGTTGGGGGAACGAATCAGCCCCAGCATTTT. Its protein is CASSIVGGTNQPQHF. This rearrangement joins TRBV19 to TRBJ1-5; maybe TRBD1 (5 bases). CDR1 is LNHDA, CDR2 SQIVND, per germline (reference sequence). V lost 1 base, J lost 4 bases, and 11 bases lay in between. CDR3 size: 15 residues. The full variable domain, with the rest looked up from reference TRBV19 and TRBJ1-5, is DGGITQSPKYLFRKEGQNVTLSCEQNLNHDAMYWYRQDPGQGLRLIYYSQIVNDFQKGDIAEGYSVSREKKESFPLTVTSAQKNPTAFYLCASSIVGGTNQPQHFGDGTRLSIL.

The genes are TRBV19 and TRBJ2-3, with unresolved D. The V and J ends lost 1 base and 4 bases respectively, with 9 bases between them. The CDR3 runs to 14 residues. In germline, CDR1 is LNHDA, CDR2 SQIVND (reference sequence). This CDR3 reads CASSIGSGADTQYF. The CDR3 region has the DNA TGTGCCAGTAGTATAGGGAGTGGCGCAGATACGCAGTATTTT.